This TCR beta chain was recovered during a study of T cells in Graves' hyperthyroidism and ophthalmopathy. General observations from the study: Also found in blood were most expanded thyroid clonotypes above 0.001. Model output signaled ophthalmopathy a median roughly 6.1 months ahead of onset. Ophthalmopathy and stable hyperthyroidism were separated by a 13 V-J model.

This clonotype was counted ten times or more. Its antigen remains unknown. RNA transcripts yielded amplified TCR beta CDR3 regions. A first-round RT-PCR of the TCR CDR3 used the HTBI primer set. TCRdb independently ran MiXCR on the multiplex PCR reads; one entry per CDR3 protein. Here the sample spans fewer than 750,000 distinct CDR3 sequences, about 15% being singletons. Diagnostic decisions used clinical symptoms, serum thyroxine and TRAb, thyroid ultrasound and orbital computed tomography. Sequenced material: blood. This sequence was found in a woman in her 40s with Graves' ophthalmopathy.

The CDR3 loop is CAIGRDRTNNEQFF. The DNA of the CDR3 is TGTGCCATCGGTCGGGATCGAACGAACAATGAGCAGTTCTTC. This rearrangement joins TRBV10-3 to TRBJ2-1, with a possible D match to TRBD2 (5 bases). Germline CDR1 reads ENHRY; CDR2 reads SYGVKD. The length of the CDR3 is 14 residues. V dropped 8 bases and J dropped 5 bases, with 16 bases sitting between them.